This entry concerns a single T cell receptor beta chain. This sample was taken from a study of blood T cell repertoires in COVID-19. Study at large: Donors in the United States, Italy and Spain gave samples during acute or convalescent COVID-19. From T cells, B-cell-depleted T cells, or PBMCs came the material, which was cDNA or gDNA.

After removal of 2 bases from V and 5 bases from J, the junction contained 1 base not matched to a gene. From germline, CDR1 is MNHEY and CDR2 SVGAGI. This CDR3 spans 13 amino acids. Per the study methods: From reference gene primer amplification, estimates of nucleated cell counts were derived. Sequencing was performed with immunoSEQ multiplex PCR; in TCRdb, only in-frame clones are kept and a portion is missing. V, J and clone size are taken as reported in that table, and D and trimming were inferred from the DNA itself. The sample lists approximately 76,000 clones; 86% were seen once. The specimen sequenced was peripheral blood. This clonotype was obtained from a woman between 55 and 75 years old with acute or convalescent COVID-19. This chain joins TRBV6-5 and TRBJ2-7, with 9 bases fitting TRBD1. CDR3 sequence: CASSYGTGNEQYF. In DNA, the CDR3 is TGTGCCAGCAGTTACGGGACAGGGAACGAGCAGTACTTC.